This TCR beta chain comes out of a study of blood T cells in healthy people across ages. General study points: Unsorted PBMCs ruled out conclusive naive versus antigen-experienced comparison. As age increased, TCR beta diversity per million T cells fell in a roughly linear fashion. Observed TCR beta diversity showed a strong correlation with the percentage of naive T cells as measured by flow cytometry.

This clonotype was counted only a few times. Antigen specificity is unknown. A sample-barcoded 5' primer and a J-beta primer mix were used in a second PCR of roughly 7 to 11 cycles. Tagging of each cDNA molecule was performed by a template-switch adaptor with 12 random nucleotides. Using its own MiXCR run on the 5' RACE reads, TCRdb lists one record per CDR3 protein. The table includes roughly 1,500,000 distinct CDR3 sequences, roughly 40% detected once. Trimming removed 2 bases at V and 7 bases at J, with 14 bases between. The CDR3 is 14 amino acids. Per germline, CDR1 MNHNY and CDR2 SVGAGI (reference sequence).

The rearrangement joins TRBV6-6 to TRBJ1-1, with D maybe TRBD1 (6 bases). The sequenced sample consisted of blood. The sequence derives from a young woman in good health. This CDR3 reads CASSYLIQGGEAFF. The CDR3 coding sequence is TGTGCCAGCAGTTACCTGATTCAAGGGGGTGAAGCTTTCTTT.